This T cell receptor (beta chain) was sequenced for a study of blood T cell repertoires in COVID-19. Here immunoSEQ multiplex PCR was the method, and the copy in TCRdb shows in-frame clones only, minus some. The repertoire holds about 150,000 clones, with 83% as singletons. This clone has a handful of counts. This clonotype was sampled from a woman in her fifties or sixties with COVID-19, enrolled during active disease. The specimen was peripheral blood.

The CDR3 loop reads CASSLSDSFYGYTF. The CDR3 bases are TGTGCCAGCAGCTTATCGGACAGCTTTTATGGCTACACCTTC. The rearrangement links TRBV7-9 to TRBJ1-2; D is possibly TRBD1 (6 bases). CDR1 is SEHNR and CDR2 is FQNEAQ in the germline V gene (reference sequence). This CDR3 is built from 14 residues. Between the trimmed V and J ends, which lost 2 bases and 5 bases, there was a span of 12 bases.